What follows describes a single T cell receptor (beta chain). Generated by immunoSEQ multiplex PCR, the TCRdb table keeps only in-frame clones and is missing some. The data hold about 94,000 clones, with just under 95% observed a single time. The data belong to a study of T cell changes during pregnancy in multiple sclerosis. Trimming pared 6 bases from V and 6 bases from J, leaving 17 bases between. The germline V gene has CDR1 MNHEY and CDR2 SMNVEV (reference sequence). CDR3 length: 14 amino acids. The sequencing here drew on peripheral blood, taken in the third trimester of pregnancy. This clonotype originated in a female donor with multiple sclerosis, enrolled in a pregnancy study. The chain combines TRBV27 with TRBJ1-2, with a tentative D call TRBD1 (5 bases). CDR3 sequence (DNA): TGTGCCAGCAGCCAAACGTTCAGGGTCGATGGCTACACCTTC. Its protein product is CASSQTFRVDGYTF.